The present T cell receptor beta chain was sequenced within a study of vaccination and CD4 T cells after COVID-19. Study conclusions and caveats: Apart from involving relatively few convalescent patients, the work omitted early post-infection timepoints.

Germline CDR1 is KGHDR and CDR2 is SFDVKD. The CDR3 covers 13 residues. Trimming stripped 2 bases from V and 7 bases from J, with 8 bases between. The sample's treatment: roughly 10-day PBMC culture with coronavirus spike peptide pools or control peptides (ViraFEST assay). This clonotype has only a few counts. What it binds is not known. The Oncomine TCR Beta short-read assay was what sequenced the DNA obtained from cultured CD4+ T cells. TCRdb used MiXCR to reprocess the PCR reads, holding one entry per CDR3 protein. The top ten clones hold 20% to 25% of a sample with about 21,000 distinct CDR3 sequences, around 68% of them seen once.

The clonotype comes from a human donor who received a COVID-19 vaccine. The source was CD4+ T cells from blood, cultured in vitro, collected before SARS-CoV-2 vaccination. This rearrangement joins TRBV24-1 to TRBJ2-1; D uncertain. The CDR3 DNA follows: TGTGCCACCAGTGATTCATACCTGAATGAGCAGTTCTTC. Its protein is CATSDSYLNEQFF.